Sequencing of this TCR beta chain was carried out in a study of blood T cell repertoires in COVID-19. Study as a whole: Collection of acute and convalescent COVID-19 samples took place in the United States, Italy and Spain.

The cohort comprised adults aged about 18 to 100 years residing in about two dozen US areas. As originally analysed: Nucleated cell number was recorded as an estimate derived from reference gene primer amplification. Clones were sequenced by immunoSEQ multiplex PCR, and TCRdb holds only the in-frame ones, with some missing. The DNA was the basis for D and trimming; V, J and clone size are from that table. The sample has approximately 300,000 clones, 70% to 90% seen once; the top ten hold under 6.5%. The germline V and J ends were trimmed by 6 bases and 1 base, with 9 bases remaining between them. The CDR3 covers 13 residues. The V gene's germline CDR1 is SNHLY and CDR2 FYNNEI.

The J gene is TRBJ1-2, the V gene TRBV2; perhaps TRBD1 as D (5 bases). The receptor comes from a woman aged 25-40 years who had recovered from COVID-19. The specimen was PBMCs or T cells enriched from blood (not recorded which). The CDR3 DNA follows: TGTGCCAGCAGGACAGATATTAACTATGGCTACACCTTC. Protein product: CASRTDINYGYTF.